This T cell receptor (beta chain) emerged from a study of cytomegalovirus exposure and HLA in healthy donors. Looking at the study overall: Both the roughly 120 validation repertoires and the approximately 640 first-cohort repertoires used the same platform, as reported by a later analysis.

Some clones are missing from TCRdb's copy, which holds only in-frame ones; the method was immunoSEQ multiplex PCR. This sample yields 55,000 to 70,000 clones, of which more than 85% are seen a single time; over 1.5% belongs to the top ten. A word on this clone: Its antigen is undetermined.

Study-wide results and caveats: The CMV antigen specificity of three CMV-associated chains was confirmed through in vitro analysis. Investigators reported around 150 TCR beta chains as tied to cytomegalovirus. Despite most TCR sequences being rare, some public TCRs occurred in many donors.

The source of this sequence is a woman aged 18-35 years in good health and CMV-seronegative. The source material was PBMCs.

CDR3 bases: TGTGCCTGGAGACAGGGGAGCGAAAAACTGTTTTTT. It yields the protein CAWRQGSEKLFF. The chain is built from TRBV30 and TRBJ1-4; TRBD1 matches at 7 bases. The CDR3 is made up of 12 amino acids. Per the germline V gene, CDR1 is GTSNPN and CDR2 is SVGIG (reference sequence). The ends lost 3 bases at V and 8 bases at J; junction bases unmatched: 3.